Listed below are T cell receptor beta chains from one sample, sequenced in a study of regulatory T cells in long-lasting Graves disease. Each CDR3 protein gets one entry after TCRdb re-called the multiplex PCR reads with MiXCR. The sample gives around 340,000 distinct CDR3 sequences, 15% to 20% of which show up once; around 30% is in the top ten. The source material was peripheral blood mononuclear cells (PBMCs), sampled when the disease was refractory, from a patient treated with antithyroid drugs. The receptors come from a female donor with Graves disease. The CDR3 runs from the conserved cysteine through the conserved F or W. A D gene is named only where the DNA matches it firmly. The size of a clone is reported for some rows only, either as once, few or many, or as a class for expanded clones.

TRBJ2-2 | - | TRBV12-3/TRBV12-4 | - | CASRSPGAGELFF | TGTGCCAGCAGATCCCCGGGGGCTGGGGAGCTGTTTTTT
TRBJ2-5 | many | TRBV11-3 | - | CASSLNFGETQYF | TGTGCCAGCAGCTTAAACTTCGGGGAGACCCAGTACTTC
TRBJ2-7 | many | TRBV15 | TRBD2 | CATSTTSGGAKDYEQYF | TGTGCCACCAGCACGACTAGCGGGGGGGCAAAAGACTACGAGCAGTACTTC
TRBJ1-3 | few | TRBV6-2/TRBV6-3 | - | CASSEAVPGNTIYF | TGTGCCAGCAGTGAAGCGGTGCCTGGAAACACCATATATTTT
TRBJ1-2 | - | TRBV4-3 | TRBD1 | CASSRGTGVGYTF | TGCGCCAGCAGCCGCGGGACAGGGGTAGGCTACACCTTC
TRBJ2-1 | many | TRBV13 | TRBD2 | CASSPTSGGHNEQFF | TGTGCCAGCAGCCCAACTAGCGGGGGTCACAATGAGCAGTTCTTC
TRBJ1-5 | many | TRBV30 | - | CAWNKDLNQPQHF | TGTGCCTGGAATAAGGATTTGAATCAGCCCCAGCATTTT
TRBJ1-2 | - | TRBV18 | - | CASSQTDNPYGYTF | TGTGCCAGCTCACAGACGGACAACCCCTATGGCTACACCTTC
TRBJ1-3 | - | TRBV28 | TRBD1 | CASSRPGQSSGNTIYF | TGTGCCAGCAGTAGGCCGGGACAGAGCTCTGGAAACACCATATATTTT
TRBJ2-5 | many | TRBV29-1 | - | CSVDQGPLPPETQYF | TGCAGCGTTGACCAGGGTCCGCTTCCCCCAGAGACCCAGTACTTC
TRBJ1-2 | few | TRBV27 | - | CASSFSGEGYGYTF | TGTGCCAGCAGTTTTAGCGGGGAAGGCTATGGCTACACCTTC
TRBJ1-4 | few | TRBV6-1 | - | CASTSADLNEKLFF | TGTGCCAGCACCTCTGCGGACCTTAACGAAAAACTGTTTTTT
TRBJ1-4 | few | TRBV19 | TRBD1 | CASTKGAYDNEKLFF | TGTGCCAGTACAAAGGGGGCGTACGATAATGAAAAACTGTTTTTT
TRBJ1-1 | - | TRBV5-1 | - | CASSLGTEHTEAFF | TGCGCCAGCAGCTTGGGGACAGAGCACACTGAAGCTTTCTTT
TRBJ2-5 | - | TRBV11-2 | TRBD1 | CASTTDRSRETQYF | TGTGCCAGCACCACGGACAGGTCGAGGGAGACCCAGTACTTC
TRBJ1-1 | many | TRBV6-2/TRBV6-3 | - | CASSYSLPGRDWGTEAFF | TGTGCCAGCAGTTACTCGCTACCGGGACGGGATTGGGGCACTGAAGCTTTCTTT
TRBJ1-5 | few | TRBV29-1 | - | CGVAVGTDSNQPQHF | TGCGGCGTTGCGGTAGGAACAGATAGCAATCAGCCCCAGCATTTT